This T cell receptor beta chain was retrieved from a study of T cell responses to AZD1222 COVID-19 vaccine. Findings of the study overall: The breadth and depth of Spike-specific TCRs increased once two AZD1222 doses had been given.

The V segment lost 7 bases and the J segment 3 bases; nucleotides outside the gene matches: 5. Germline values: CDR1 SNHLY, CDR2 FYNNEI. The CDR3 has 15 residues. TCRdb's copy holds only in-frame clones and misses some; the assay was immunoSEQ multiplex PCR. The profile shows 120,000 to 150,000 clones, 88% of them singletons. Notes on this clone: Its antigen is not identified.

The chain couples TRBV2 to TRBJ2-1, with 11 positions matching TRBD2. Sequenced material: peripheral blood, taken on day 0 of AZD1222 vaccination. This TCR derives from an adult in good health. The DNA of the CDR3 is TGTGCCAGCACGACCGGGACTAGCGGCTACAATGAGCAGTTCTTC. It codes for CASTTGTSGYNEQFF. Complete variable domain (other parts from reference TRBV2 and TRBJ2-1): EPEVTQTPSHQVTQMGQEVILRCVPISNHLYFYWYRQILGQKVEFLVSFYNNEISEKSEIFDDQFSVERPDGSNFTLKIRSTKLEDSAMYFCASTTGTSGYNEQFFGPGTRLTVL.